This T cell receptor (beta chain) appears in the sequencing data of a study of blood T cell repertoires in COVID-19. Study in general: Acute-phase and convalescent COVID-19 samples originated in the United States, Italy and Spain. From T cells, B-cell-depleted T cells, or PBMCs came the material, which was cDNA or gDNA.

The length of the CDR3 is 13 residues. Germline assignment: CDR1 SGHTA and CDR2 FQGNSA. With V trimmed by 2 bases and J by 9 bases, 1 base remained unmatched. As handled by the study authors: Quantification of nucleated cells was approximated via reference gene primer amplification. Data came from immunoSEQ multiplex PCR; TCRdb stores just in-frame clones and leaves some out. From that table come the V and J calls and clone size; the DNA was used to work out D and trimming. The data contain more than 50,000 clones, about 93% of them singletons. The chain recombines TRBV7-2 with TRBJ2-1, with 10 bases matching TRBD2. This receptor was obtained from a man of 80 years or more with acute or convalescent COVID-19. Sequenced: peripheral blood. The CDR3 reads CASSLIAGGEQFF. CDR3 DNA: TGTGCCAGCAGCTTAATAGCGGGGGGTGAGCAGTTCTTC.